Below are 20 T cell receptor beta chains sequenced from a single sample in a study of tumor and adjacent non-tumor tissue in lung cancer. The template was RNA from unsorted bulk tissue. Three rounds of nested PCR, following a modified ARM-PCR protocol, produced the TCRbeta library. TCRdb reanalysed the multiplex PCR reads using MiXCR and keeps one entry per CDR3 protein. The data show some 120,000 distinct CDR3 sequences, about 66% seen once. The sequenced sample consisted of lung tumor tissue. The receptors shown here come from a man aged 30-40 years with non-small cell lung cancer.

Notes on this clonotype: A single base separates this from a much larger clone, so it may be a read error. The chain combines TRBV12-3 or TRBV12-4 with TRBJ2-2; 10 positions match TRBD1. The CDR3 has 16 amino acids. The V and J ends lost 7 bases and 0 bases, in that order; junction bases with no gene match: 5. The CDR3 reads CASNQGQGANTGELFF. CDR3 DNA: TGTGCCAGCAACCAAGGACAGGGGGCGAACACCGGGGAGCTGTTTTTT.

Regarding this clonotype: One end of the junction varies from germline; a read error may be responsible. V and J are TRBV11-2 and TRBJ2-7; 8 bases map to TRBD2. Germline values: CDR1 SGHAT, CDR2 FQNNGV. There are 15 residues in the CDR3. CDR3 in DNA: TGTGCCGGCAGCTTAGAGTCCAGCGGGAGTAGCGAACAGTACTTC. Translation gives CAGSLESSGSSEQYF.

This chain uses TRBV6-2 or TRBV6-3 with TRBJ1-2, with TRBD1 matching 8 bases. The V segment lost 7 bases and the J segment 6 bases; nucleotides outside the gene matches: 10. CDR1 MNHEY and CDR2 SVGEGT come from the germline V gene. The CDR3 extends over 14 amino acids. The CDR3 DNA follows: TGTGCCAGCACCGATCCGGGACAGGACAATGGCTACACCTTC. Protein product: CASTDPGQDNGYTF.

There are a few counts of this clonotype. A much larger clone lies one base from this, so it may be a read error. The chain carries TRBV12-3 or TRBV12-4 and TRBJ2-7; weak D call: TRBD1 (5 bases). Gene TRBJ2-1 matches the end of the DNA better, so the J call may be wrong. The CDR3 length is 14 residues. The CDR3 spells CASSLGQGTYEQFF. In nucleotides, the CDR3 is TGTGCCAGCAGTTTGGGTCAGGGTACCTACGAGCAGTTCTTC.

The chain uses TRBV6-2 or TRBV6-3 and TRBJ1-5; D is perhaps TRBD1 (5 bases). CDR3 size: 14 residues. CDR1 and CDR2 from the germline V gene are MNHEY and SVGEGT. Trimming removed 4 bases at V and 6 bases at J, with 13 bases between. CDR3 coding DNA: TGTGCCAGCAGTTCAGGGAACGGCAGTCAGCCCCAGCATTTT. Protein product: CASSSGNGSQPQHF.

The chain uses TRBV6-2 or TRBV6-3 and TRBJ2-1; D is perhaps TRBD1 or TRBD2 (6 bases each). This CDR3 comprises 13 residues. V dropped 6 bases and J dropped 11 bases, with 17 bases sitting between them. Germline-derived CDR1 and CDR2 are MNHEY and SVGEGT. CDR3: CASRGQRTNKQFF. CDR3 sequence (DNA): TGTGCCAGCAGAGGACAGAGGACTAATAAGCAGTTCTTC.

This clonotype was detected ten times or more. The V call is TRBV29-1, the J call TRBJ1-2; the D is unclear. Germline-derived CDR1 and CDR2 are SQVTM and ANQGSEA. This CDR3 region has 13 residues. The V end was cut by 7 bases, the J end by 4 bases, with 16 bases between. CDR3 in amino acids: CSALSGYPYGYTF. CDR3 coding DNA: TGCAGCGCCCTCTCGGGGTACCCCTATGGCTACACCTTC.

This clonotype was observed a single time. A junction end diverges from the germline sequence, so it may reflect a read error. The chain has TRBV11-2 and TRBJ2-7; 7 bases are shared with TRBD2. Germline V gene lookup returns CDR1 SGHAT and CDR2 FQNNGV. The CDR3 covers 15 residues. The CDR3 region is CTSSSLGGREGEQYF. The CDR3 bases are TGTACCAGTAGCTCCCTGGGCGGGAGAGAGGGCGAGCAGTACTTC.

Comments on this clonotype: A single base separates this from a much larger clone, so it may be a read error. This sequence joins TRBV4-1 and TRBJ2-1, with D uncertain. Germline CDR1 reads MGHRA; CDR2 reads YSYEKL. The CDR3 totals 13 residues. The CDR3 reads CANSPHLEFEQFF. The CDR3 DNA is TGCGCCAACAGCCCCCATCTAGAATTTGAGCAGTTCTTC.

This clonotype occurred many times. The rearrangement uses TRBV29-1 and TRBJ2-3, with D maybe TRBD2 (6 bases). Germline V gives CDR1 SQVTM, CDR2 ANQGSEA. The CDR3 sequence is 11 residues long. V dropped 7 bases and J dropped 4 bases, with 9 bases sitting between them. This CDR3 reads CSGGLSDTQYF. The CDR3 DNA reads as TGCAGCGGAGGACTATCAGATACGCAGTATTTT.

This clonotype was seen a few times. A read error may explain this, as a much larger clone is one base away. This chain uses TRBV11-2 with TRBJ2-1, with D unclear. CDR1 is SGHAT, CDR2 FQNNGV, per germline. The CDR3 spans 16 residues. The CDR3 DNA sequence: TGTGCCAGCAGCTTAGACAGTGGTTGGGTCAGCGATGAGCTGTTCTTC. It encodes CASSLDSGWVSDELFF.

Note on this clonotype: A clone one base away is much larger, so this may be a read error. The gene calls are TRBV20-1 and TRBJ2-3; D unresolved. Per germline, CDR1 DFQATT and CDR2 SNEGSKA (reference sequence). The V end was cut by 5 bases, the J end by 2 bases, with 17 bases between. The length of the CDR3 is 15 residues. CDR3 protein: CSAGIRIRATDTQYF. CDR3 nucleotides: TGCAGTGCTGGTATCAGGATTCGGGCCACAGATACGCAGTATTTT.

This clonotype was seen a handful of times. V is TRBV12-5 and J is TRBJ2-1, with D possibly TRBD2 on 5 matching bases. CDR1 and CDR2 (germline): LGHNT, FRNRAP. CDR3 size: 17 residues. The V end was cut by 3 bases, the J end by 5 bases, with 20 bases between. This CDR3 is CASGLVAGGHTDNEQFF. The CDR3 DNA reads as TGTGCTAGTGGTTTAGTAGCCGGCGGGCACACCGACAATGAGCAGTTCTTC.

The chain links TRBV11-2 to TRBJ2-1; TRBD2 is a possible D gene (5 bases). The germline CDR1 and CDR2 sequences are SGHAT and FQNNGV. The CDR3 extends over 16 amino acids. Trimming stripped 2 bases from V and 10 bases from J, with 21 bases between. CDR3 DNA: TGTGCCAGCAGCTTATCACAAACTAGTCGGAGCAACGAGCAGTTCTTC. As protein: CASSLSQTSRSNEQFF.

As concerns this clonotype: At one of its ends the junction is not consistent with the germline gene, which may arise from a read error. V gene TRBV20-1 combines with J gene TRBJ2-6, with D tentatively TRBD2 (6 bases). In germline, CDR1 is DFQATT, CDR2 SNEGSKA (reference sequence). The CDR3 is 15 residues long. The chain's CDR3 is CSARPGGAGTNVLTF. As DNA, the CDR3 is TGCAGTGCTAGACCTGGAGGGGCTGGGACCAACGTCCTGACTTTC.

With respect to this clonotype: As the CDR3 is not closed by the conserved phenylalanine or tryptophan, this likely results from a read error. The chain employs TRBV29-1 and TRBJ1-1; D perhaps matches TRBD1 (5 bases). Germline values: CDR1 SQVTM, CDR2 ANQGSEA. V shed 3 bases and J shed 10 bases, with 18 bases lying between them. This CDR3 is built from 13 residues. The CDR3 loop is CSVDVGTNTGAFI. CDR3 nucleotides: TGCAGCGTTGATGTGGGGACTAATACAGGAGCTTTCATT.

In the case of this clonotype: At one end the junction does not follow the germline gene, possibly because of a read error. J is TRBJ2-7 and V is TRBV11-2; D uncertain. Germline values: CDR1 SGHAT, CDR2 FQNNGV. The CDR3 runs to 15 residues. The CDR3 loop reads CASSSLGRREDGQYF. The CDR3 DNA sequence: TGTGCCAGTAGCTCCCTGGGCAGGAGAGAGGACGGGCAGTACTTC.

At least ten counts were recorded for this clonotype. The rearrangement uses TRBV6-1 and TRBJ1-4; D gene uncertain. Looked up from germline, CDR1 is MNHNS and CDR2 is SASEGT. The length of the CDR3 is 11 residues. The V and J ends lost 10 bases and 5 bases respectively, with 8 bases between them. For the CDR3, the DNA is TGTGCCACTTACACCAATGAAAAACTGTTTTTT. The encoded protein is CATYTNEKLFF.

This clonotype was seen ten or more times. V and J are TRBV20-1 and TRBJ2-5; 8 nucleotides agree with TRBD2. Looked up from germline, CDR1 is DFQATT and CDR2 is SNEGSKA (reference sequence). Trimming at V came to 7 bases and at J to 14 bases, leaving 15 bases not matched to a gene. The length of the CDR3 is 12 residues. The CDR3 bases are TGCAGTGTTTCTGCGCAGGCGGGGGGCCCCTACTTC. Translation gives CSVSAQAGGPYF.

For this clonotype: A read error may explain this, as a much larger clone is one base away. The chain employs TRBV20-1 and TRBJ2-7, with D perhaps matching TRBD2 (6 bases). This CDR3 is 13 amino acids long. Germline loops: CDR1 DFQATT, CDR2 SNEGSKA (reference sequence). CDR3 bases: TGCAGTGCTTTCCGGGACTCCTCCTACAAGCAGTACTTC. Translated, it gives CSAFRDSSYKQYF.